This entry concerns a single TCR beta chain. Its antigen is still unknown. At collection, donors were nominally healthy, but unrecorded immune exposures were probable. Trimming pared 5 bases from V and 0 bases from J, leaving 17 bases between. CDR1 is SGHVS and CDR2 is FNYEAQ in the germline V gene. The CDR3 is 17 residues long. Both 60 Vbeta primers and 13 Jbeta primers went into the PCR. Profiled with immunoSEQ multiplex PCR; TCRdb holds only in-frame clones, not every one. The sample holds about 160,000 clones, about 65% seen once. The data were taken from a study of cytomegalovirus exposure and HLA in healthy donors. Study observations and caveats: A previous analysis found most TCR beta V segments productive roughly 90% or roughly 30% of the time.

The source material was PBMCs. The gene calls are TRBV7-6 and TRBJ1-5; the D is unclear. This clonotype was sampled from a woman aged 25 to 39 in good health and CMV-seronegative. CDR3 DNA sequence: TGTGCCAGCAGCCAGGCATCGACAAGATATAGCAATCAGCCCCAGCATTTT. This sequence encodes CASSQASTRYSNQPQHF.